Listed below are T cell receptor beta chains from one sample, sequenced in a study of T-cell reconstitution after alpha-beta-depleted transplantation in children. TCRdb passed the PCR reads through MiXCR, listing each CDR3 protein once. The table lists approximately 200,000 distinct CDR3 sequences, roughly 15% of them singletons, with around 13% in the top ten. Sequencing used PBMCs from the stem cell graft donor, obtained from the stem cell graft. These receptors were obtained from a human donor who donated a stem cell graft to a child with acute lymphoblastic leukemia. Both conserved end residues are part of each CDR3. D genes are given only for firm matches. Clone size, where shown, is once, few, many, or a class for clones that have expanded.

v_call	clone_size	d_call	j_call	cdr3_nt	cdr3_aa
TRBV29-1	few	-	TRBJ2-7	TGCAGCGTTGGGGGCTCCCCGGCCTACGAGCAGTACTTC	CSVGGSPAYEQYF
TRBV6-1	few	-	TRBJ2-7	TGTGCCAGCAGTGAAAACAGGGACTCCTACGAGCAGTACTTC	CASSENRDSYEQYF
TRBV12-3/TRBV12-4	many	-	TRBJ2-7	TGTGCCAGCAGTTTATTTGGGGGATCCTACGAGCAGTACTTC	CASSLFGGSYEQYF
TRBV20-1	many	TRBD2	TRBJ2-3	TGCAGTGCTAGCCCGGGCGGGAGGCCCACAGATACGCAGTATTTT	CSASPGGRPTDTQYF
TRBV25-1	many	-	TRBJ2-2	TGTGCCAGCAGTCCAGAAGAGAACACCGGGGAGCTGTTTTTT	CASSPEENTGELFF
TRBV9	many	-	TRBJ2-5	TGTGCCAGCAGCGTACAGGGAGGAGGGGAGACCCAGTACTTC	CASSVQGGGETQYF
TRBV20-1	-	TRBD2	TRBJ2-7	TGCAGTGCGGTAGGGCTAGCGGGAGCGGGCGAGCAGTACTTC	CSAVGLAGAGEQYF
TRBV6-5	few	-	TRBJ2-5	TGTGCCAGCAGTTACTCGAGCGGCTCAGAGACCCAGTACTTC	CASSYSSGSETQYF
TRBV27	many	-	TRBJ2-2	TGTGCCAGCAGTTTTACGCCTAAGAGCACCGGGGAGCTGTTTTTT	CASSFTPKSTGELFF
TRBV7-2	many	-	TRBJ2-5	TGTGCCAGCAGCTTAGAGCCGGGACAAGAGACCCAGTACTTC	CASSLEPGQETQYF
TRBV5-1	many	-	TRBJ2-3	TGCGCCAGCAGCACCCGGCTACTAAGGAAGACAGATACGCAGTATTTT	CASSTRLLRKTDTQYF
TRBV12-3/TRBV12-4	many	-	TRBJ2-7	TGTGCCAGCAGCGCCGAAGGCTACGAGCAGTACTTC	CASSAEGYEQYF
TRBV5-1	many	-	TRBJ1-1	TGCGCCAGCAGCCCGTCGGGGGTCGTGAACACTGAAGCTTTCTTT	CASSPSGVVNTEAFF
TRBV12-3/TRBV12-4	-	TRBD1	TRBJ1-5	TGTGCCAGCAGTGGACAGGCTTGGGGGGGCAATCAGCCCCAGCATTTT	CASSGQAWGGNQPQHF
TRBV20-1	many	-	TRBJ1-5	TGCAGTGCTCCGGGACTCGGAGGGGTGGGCAATCAGCCCCAGCATTTT	CSAPGLGGVGNQPQHF
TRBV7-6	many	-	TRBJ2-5	TGTGCCAGCAGCTACCGCCCCCGTGGGGGACGAGAGACCCAGTACTTC	CASSYRPRGGRETQYF
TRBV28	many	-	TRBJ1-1	TGTGCCAGCAGTCTCGGGCTTGAAGCTTTCTTT	CASSLGLEAFF
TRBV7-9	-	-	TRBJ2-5	TGTGCCAGCCTCCCTCAGATTTCGGCAGAGACCCAGTACTTC	CASLPQISAETQYF
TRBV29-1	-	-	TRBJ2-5	TGCAGCGCCTCACCTGAGGGACAAGAGACCCAGTACTTC	CSASPEGQETQYF
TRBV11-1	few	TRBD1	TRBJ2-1	TGTGCCAGCAGCTTAGGTTGGGCTCGCCCCGGGACAGAGTTCAATGAGCAGTTCTTC	CASSLGWARPGTEFNEQFF
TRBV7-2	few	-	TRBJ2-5	TGTGCCAGCAGCTTATTTGGAGGCCAACAAGAGACCCAGTACTTC	CASSLFGGQQETQYF
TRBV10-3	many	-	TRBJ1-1	TGTGCCATCAGGATAGGAGGTACTGAAGCTTTCTTT	CAIRIGGTEAFF
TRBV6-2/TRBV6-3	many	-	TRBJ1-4	TGTGCCAGCAGTTACGTCGGCACAGATAATGAAAAACTGTTTTTT	CASSYVGTDNEKLFF
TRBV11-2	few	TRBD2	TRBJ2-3	TGTGCCAGCAGCTTAGCTTTAACTAGCGGGACCACAGATACGCAGTATTTT	CASSLALTSGTTDTQYF
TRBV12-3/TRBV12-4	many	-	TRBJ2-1	TGTGCCAGCAGTTTAGCGTGGGGGGGCAACTACAATGAGCAGTTCTTC	CASSLAWGGNYNEQFF
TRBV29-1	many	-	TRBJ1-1	TGCAGCGTTGGGCGGACTGAAGCTTTCTTT	CSVGRTEAFF
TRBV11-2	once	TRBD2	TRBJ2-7	TGTGCCAGCAGCCCCCTGAGTAGCGGGACCCTAGCTCCCCCCGCTTACGAGCAGTACTTC	CASSPLSSGTLAPPAYEQYF
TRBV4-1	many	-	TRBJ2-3	TGCGCCAGCAGTCAAACCGCGACTAGCACAGATACGCAGTATTTT	CASSQTATSTDTQYF
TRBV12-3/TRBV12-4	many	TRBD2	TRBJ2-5	TGTGCCAGCAGTTTAGTTTCGGGAGGGCTGGAGACCCAGTACTTC	CASSLVSGGLETQYF
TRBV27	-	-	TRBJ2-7	TGTGCCAGCAGCAGAGACGGGAGCTCCTACGAGCAGTACTTC	CASSRDGSSYEQYF
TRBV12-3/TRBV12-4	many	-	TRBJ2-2	TGTGCCAGCAGTCTTAGACAGTACACCGGGGAGCTGTTTTTT	CASSLRQYTGELFF
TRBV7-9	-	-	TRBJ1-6	TGTGCCAGCAGCCAGGCGGAGCATAATTCACCCCTCCACTTT	CASSQAEHNSPLHF
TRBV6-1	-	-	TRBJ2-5	TGTGCCAGCCAAATCCAACCGATAGGGGGGCAAGAGACCCAGTACTTC	CASQIQPIGGQETQYF
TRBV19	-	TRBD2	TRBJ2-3	TGTGCCAGTAGTGGGTCTCGCGGGAGTAGGTCAGATACGCAGTATTTT	CASSGSRGSRSDTQYF
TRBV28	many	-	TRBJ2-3	TGTGCCAGCAGTCGATTCGGGACCTCGATGACAGATACGCAGTATTTT	CASSRFGTSMTDTQYF
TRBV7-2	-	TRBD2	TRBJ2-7	TGTGCCAGCAGCTTAGCTAGCGGGAGTGGCGAGCAGTACTTC	CASSLASGSGEQYF
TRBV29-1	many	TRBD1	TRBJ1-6	TGCAGCGTCTCGACAGGGACCTATAATTCACCCCTCCACTTT	CSVSTGTYNSPLHF
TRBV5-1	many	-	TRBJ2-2	TGCGCCAGCAGCCCTTATAACGCGAACACCGGGGAGCTGTTTTTT	CASSPYNANTGELFF
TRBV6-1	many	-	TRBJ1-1	TGTGCCAGCACGCGGGGAACCGAGAACACTGAAGCTTTCTTT	CASTRGTENTEAFF
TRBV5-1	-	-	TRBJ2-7	TGCGCCAGCAGCTCAGGACTGGCGGGGCAATACGAGCAGTACTTC	CASSSGLAGQYEQYF
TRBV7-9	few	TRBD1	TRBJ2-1	TGTGCCAGCAGCTTGAGTGCGGGACAGGGCCATGAGCAGTTCTTC	CASSLSAGQGHEQFF
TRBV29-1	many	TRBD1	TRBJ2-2	TGCAGCGTCGGACAGGGGGCAACTAGCCTAGGCGGGGAGCTGTTTTTT	CSVGQGATSLGGELFF
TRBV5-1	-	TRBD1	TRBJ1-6	TGCGCCAGCAGCTCTCTTACAGGGGATTCACCCCTCCACTTT	CASSSLTGDSPLHF
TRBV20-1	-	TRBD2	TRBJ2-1	TGCAGTGCTAGGCGGACTAGCGTGTCCTACAATGAGCAGTTCTTC	CSARRTSVSYNEQFF
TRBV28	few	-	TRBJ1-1	TGTGCCAGCAGTTTATTGTTGACTGAAGCTTTCTTT	CASSLLLTEAFF
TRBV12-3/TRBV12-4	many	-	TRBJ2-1	TGTGCCAGCAGTTTTGGCGGGACCAGTGAGCAGTTCTTC	CASSFGGTSEQFF
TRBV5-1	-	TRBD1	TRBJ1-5	TGCGCCAGCAGCCCGACGGCCAGGGGGGGCAGTCAGCCCCAGCATTTT	CASSPTARGGSQPQHF
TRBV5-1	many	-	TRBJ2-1	TGCGCCAGCAGCTTCAACCCGGGACCCAAGCAGCCCAATGAGCAGTTCTTC	CASSFNPGPKQPNEQFF
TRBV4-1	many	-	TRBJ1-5	TGCGCCAGCAGCCATGCGGGGGGAGGGAGTCAGCCCCAGCATTTT	CASSHAGGGSQPQHF
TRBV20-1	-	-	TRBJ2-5	TGCAGTGCTAGGCTGGGACGGCGCCGGGAGACCCAGTACTTC	CSARLGRRRETQYF
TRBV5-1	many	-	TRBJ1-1	TGCGCCAGCAGCTTGGCAGACAAGAACACTGAAGCTTTCTTT	CASSLADKNTEAFF
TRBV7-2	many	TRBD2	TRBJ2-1	TGTGCCAGCAGCTTAGCTAGCGGGAGGGGACATGAGCAGTTCTTC	CASSLASGRGHEQFF
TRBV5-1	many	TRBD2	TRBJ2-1	TGCGCCAGCAGTTCTCTAGCGGGAGTTTTTGAGCAGTTCTTC	CASSSLAGVFEQFF
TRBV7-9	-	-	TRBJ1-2	TGTGCCAGCAGCTTAGGACAGATTGCCTATGGCTACACCTTC	CASSLGQIAYGYTF
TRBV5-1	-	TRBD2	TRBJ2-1	TGCGCCAGCAGCTTGCGAGGGCGGGGGAGCTCCTACAATGAGCAGTTCTTC	CASSLRGRGSSYNEQFF
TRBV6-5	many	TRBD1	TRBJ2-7	TGTGCCAGCAGGCCCGACAGGGGACCAACCTACGAGCAGTACTTC	CASRPDRGPTYEQYF
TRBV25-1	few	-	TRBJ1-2	TGTGCCAGCAGTGAATGGGGGGTTCAGAATGGCTACACCTTC	CASSEWGVQNGYTF
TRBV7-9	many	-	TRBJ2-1	TGTGCCAGCACCACAATGAGGGCGAGCTCCTACAATGAGCAGTTCTTC	CASTTMRASSYNEQFF
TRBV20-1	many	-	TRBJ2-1	TGCAGTGTGGAGCCAGTTTCGGGGGAGGCTGAGCAGTTCTTC	CSVEPVSGEAEQFF
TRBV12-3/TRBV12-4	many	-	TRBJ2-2	TGTGCCAGCAGTTTAGCAGGGGGGTCCACGAACACCGGGGAGCTGTTTTTT	CASSLAGGSTNTGELFF